One TCR beta chain is described in this entry. Its matching antigen is unknown. This record belongs to a study of cytomegalovirus exposure and HLA in healthy donors. Study conclusions and caveats: Follow-up analysis found HLA locus-dependent TCR association rates, highest for DRB1 and lowest for HLA-C. One variant, a missense change in DCLRE1C, was linked in a later analysis to TCR beta V- and J-gene trimming. For most TCR beta V segments, an earlier analysis put the productive rate at about 90% or about 30% of the time.

The PCR made use of 60 Vbeta and 13 Jbeta primers. Libraries were prepared by immunoSEQ multiplex PCR; TCRdb keeps only in-frame clonotypes and omits some of them. The sample lists around 240,000 clones; more than 75% were seen once. The CDR3 runs to 14 residues. The V gene lost 0 bases and the J gene lost 0 bases, with 9 bases spanning the gap. Germline CDR1 reads GTSNPN; CDR2 reads SVGIG (reference sequence). This chain connects TRBV30 to TRBJ2-7; unclear D gene. Material for sequencing was PBMCs. This sequence originates from a woman aged 40 to 50 in good health and CMV-seropositive. The CDR3 nucleotides read TGTGCCTGGAGTGTGGGCAGTTACTCCTACGAGCAGTACTTC. The encoded protein is CAWSVGSYSYEQYF. Using reference TRBV30 and TRBJ2-7 for the parts outside the CDR3, the full variable domain is SQTIHQWPATLVQPVGSPLSLECTVEGTSNPNLYWYRQAAGRGLQLLFYSVGIGQISSEVPQNLSASRPQDRQFILSSKKLLLSDSGFYLCAWSVGSYSYEQYFGPGTRLTVT.